Listed here are 9 T cell receptor beta chains from one sample, sequenced in a study of vaccination effects on CD4 cells after COVID-19. For these receptors, no antigen is known. Sequencing in the ViraFEST assay came after antigen-specific CD4+ T cells had been expanded with viral peptide pools, which were used to stimulate PBMC. Isolating CD4+ T cells followed around nine days of culture. Vaccinated participants had no history of SARS-CoV-2 infection and tested negative for nucleocapsid antibodies. The data were produced by immunoSEQ multiplex PCR, yet TCRdb's version contains in-frame clones alone and is incomplete. Among 55,000 or so clones listed, 70% were seen once. The sequences come from CD4+ T cells from PBMCs cultured with SARS-CoV-2 spike peptides, collected before COVID-19 vaccination. The receptors shown here come from a human donor who received a COVID-19 vaccine.

The V call is TRBV6-5, the J call TRBJ2-3, with 7 bases fitting TRBD1. CDR3 length equals 16 residues. With V trimmed by 2 bases and J by 6 bases, 11 bases remained unmatched. Germline V gives CDR1 MNHEY, CDR2 SVGAGI. The CDR3 spells CASSYRGTGVGDTQYF. CDR3 nucleotides: TGTGCCAGCAGTTACCGGGGTACAGGGGTAGGGGATACGCAGTATTTT.

V usage is TRBV9 and J usage is TRBJ2-3; 7 nucleotides align to TRBD2. Germline V gene data show CDR1 as SGDLS and CDR2 as YYNGEE. The J segment lost 0 bases and the V segment lost 0 bases, leaving 4 bases of the junction unmatched. The CDR3 extends over 16 amino acids. DNA for the CDR3: TGTGCCAGCAGCGTAGCTAGCGGAGGGAGCACAGATACGCAGTATTTT. Its translation is CASSVASGGSTDTQYF.

The CDR3 spells CASSLLQGNSNQPQHF. The CDR3 DNA is TGTGCCAGCTCACTTCTACAGGGTAATAGCAATCAGCCCCAGCATTTT. The chain recombines TRBV18 with TRBJ1-5; possible D gene TRBD1, 6 bases. The CDR3 has 16 residues. Germline CDR1 and CDR2: KGHSH and LQKENI. V was trimmed by 4 bases and J by 0 bases, leaving 13 bases between them. Looking up the rest from reference TRBV18 and TRBJ1-5 gives the full variable domain: NAGVMQNPRHLVRRRGQEARLRCSPMKGHSHVYWYRQLPEEGLKFMVYLQKENIIDESGMPKERFSAEFPKEGPSILRIQQVVRGDSAAYFCASSLLQGNSNQPQHFGDGTRLSIL.

This clone turned up a few times. The V gene is TRBV27, the J gene TRBJ1-6; D perhaps matches TRBD1 (6 bases). Trimming removed 2 bases at V and 10 bases at J, with 9 bases between. The CDR3 sequence is 13 residues long. In germline, CDR1 is MNHEY, CDR2 SMNVEV (reference sequence). The CDR3 is CASSLTGLSPLHF. The DNA for the CDR3 is TGTGCCAGCAGTTTAACAGGGTTGTCACCCCTCCACTTT.

The chain has TRBV5-1 and TRBJ2-7; TRBD2 agrees at 7 bases. Unmatched junction bases numbered 6, after V lost 2 bases and J lost 7 bases. The V gene's germline CDR1 is SGHRS and CDR2 YFSETQ. The CDR3 is 13 residues long. The CDR3: CASSLSGAREQYF. DNA of the CDR3: TGCGCCAGCAGCTTAAGCGGGGCGCGGGAGCAGTACTTC.

The chain is built from TRBV9 and TRBJ1-6; D uncertain. This CDR3 has 15 amino acids. In germline, CDR1 is SGDLS, CDR2 YYNGEE. Trimming removed 4 bases from V and 5 bases from J, with 13 bases in between. CDR3: CASSPRRDNNSPLHF. The CDR3 DNA follows: TGTGCCAGCAGCCCCCGACGAGACAATAATTCACCCCTCCACTTT. The variable domain in full, completed from reference TRBV9 and TRBJ1-6, reads DSGVTQTPKHLITATGQRVTLRCSPRSGDLSVYWYQQSLDQGLQFLIQYYNGEERAKGNILERFSAQQFPDLHSELNLSSLELGDSALYFCASSPRRDNNSPLHFGNGTRLTVT.

This clone was detected a few times. The chain is built from TRBV10-3 and TRBJ1-1; D gene ambiguous. V was trimmed by 6 bases and J by 7 bases, leaving 12 bases between them. This CDR3 region has 12 residues. The germline V gene encodes CDR1 ENHRY and CDR2 SYGVKD. This CDR3 reads CAIRSAIREAFF. DNA for the CDR3: TGTGCCATCAGATCCGCGATTCGTGAAGCTTTCTTT.

The V gene is TRBV30, the J gene TRBJ1-6; 7 bases are shared with TRBD1. Germline V lookup: CDR1 GTSNPN, CDR2 SVGIG (reference sequence). J lost 7 bases, V lost 0 bases, and 6 bases had no gene match. The CDR3 is 15 amino acids. CDR3 residues: CAWSVLIRGNSPLHF. The CDR3 DNA reads TGTGCCTGGAGTGTACTCATCAGGGGGAATTCACCCCTCCACTTT.

This sequence joins TRBV3-1 (or the pseudogene TRBV3-2) and TRBJ2-3; 8 bases line up with TRBD2. CDR3 length equals 15 residues. Germline V lookup: CDR1 LGHDT, CDR2 YNNKEL (reference sequence). Trimming cost V 0 bases and J 7 bases; bases outside gene matches: 6. This CDR3 is CASSQDPGGPNTQYF. The CDR3 DNA follows: TGTGCCAGCAGCCAAGATCCGGGAGGGCCAAATACGCAGTATTTT.